This T cell receptor beta chain was found in a study of cytomegalovirus exposure and HLA in healthy donors. Worth noting for this clone: Antigen: not known.

Study results and caveats: Accurate HLA-A and HLA-B prediction from TCR beta sequences was reported for most subjects. Later analysis reportedly placed an Asian-associated ancestry cluster below the roughly 700-donor mean in N-insertions.

Vbeta (60) and Jbeta (13) primers were used in the PCR. Original processing notes: Approximately 72 million unique TCR beta chains, some 10 million of them shared, were counted by a later analysis. Measured with immunoSEQ multiplex PCR; TCRdb has only the in-frame clones, and not every one. The V and J calls and the clone size are those of that table, but D and trimming were determined from the DNA. Of 100,000 to 150,000 clones in the sample, around 74% were seen once. Trimming removed 6 bases from V and 7 bases from J; junction bases left unmatched: 12. The germline gives CDR1 MNHNS, CDR2 SASEGT. CDR3 length: 15 residues. Unrecorded immune exposures were likely, despite nominal health at sampling.

This sequence joins TRBV6-1 and TRBJ1-2; 9 bases are a match to TRBD1. This receptor was obtained from a male donor in good health and CMV-seronegative. Source material: PBMCs. The CDR3 is CASRTPGQGPIGYTF. The CDR3, as DNA: TGTGCCAGCAGAACACCGGGACAGGGACCGATTGGCTACACCTTC.